The T cell receptor beta chain under discussion was sequenced for a study of blood T cell repertoires in COVID-19. This CDR3 comprises 12 residues. The germline V and J ends were trimmed by 4 bases and 3 bases, with 7 bases remaining between them. From germline, CDR1 is KGHSH and CDR2 LQKENI. Repertoires were generated with immunoSEQ multiplex PCR, while TCRdb's copy carries only in-frame clones and drops some. The sample has more than 60,000 clones, roughly four fifths seen once. Sequencing was done on a sample of peripheral blood. The V and J genes are TRBV18 and TRBJ2-7, with D possibly matching TRBD1 (5 bases). This TCR was recovered from a man in his 60s with acute or convalescent COVID-19. The DNA of the CDR3 is TGTGCCAGCTCACAGGGGCGCTACGAGCAGTACTTC. Its protein is CASSQGRYEQYF.